This is a list of T cell receptor beta chains from one sample in a study of glioma-infiltrating T cells after dendritic cell vaccination. Assay used: immunoSEQ multiplex PCR; TCRdb lists only in-frame clones, some missing. The table includes roughly 100,000 clones, around 87% detected once. This material consisted of blood, taken after dendritic cell vaccination. These receptors all come from a human donor with glioblastoma. Both conserved end residues are part of each CDR3. The order of the fields is D gene, V gene, clone size, J gene, CDR3 length, CDR3 protein. D genes are given only for firm matches. Not all rows give a size; the values are once, few, many and, for expanded clones, a class.

.	TRBV11-3	.	TRBJ2-7	15	CASSLNRDPSYEQYF
TRBD1	TRBV2	.	TRBJ1-2	16	CASSVRRTGPSKGYTF
.	TRBV5-8	.	TRBJ2-3	14	CASRPELATDTQYF
.	TRBV7-9	.	TRBJ2-2	10	CAILYGELFF
.	TRBV2	.	TRBJ2-5	11	CASLLEETQYF
.	TRBV6-6	.	TRBJ1-2	15	CASRYPAGRGYGYTF
TRBD1	TRBV5-6	.	TRBJ2-5	15	CASSRTGTAQETQYF
.	TRBV7-2	.	TRBJ1-4	15	CASSFGGRGAEKLFF
.	TRBV18	.	TRBJ1-2	15	CASSPGSGIPYGYTF
.	TRBV28	.	TRBJ2-2	15	CASRQGGADTGELFF
.	TRBV6-1	.	TRBJ2-7	13	CASSALTPYEQYF
TRBD1	TRBV5-1	.	TRBJ2-7	15	CASATSTGGPYEQYF
TRBD1	TRBV7-8	.	TRBJ1-6	19	CASSSRDRGFSSYNSPLHF
TRBD1	TRBV5-4	few	TRBJ1-1	15	CASSLPTGGYTEAFF